Given below is one T cell receptor beta chain in context. What it binds is not known. The table came from immunoSEQ multiplex PCR; TCRdb's copy has only in-frame clones and leaves some out. The sample holds 65,000 to 85,000 clones, about 85% seen once. This sample is drawn from a study of OX40 agonist ivuxolimab in advanced cancers. Study details: Patients received ivuxolimab, an agonistic anti-OX40 (CD134) antibody. Anti-PD-1, anti-PD-L1 or anti-CTLA-4 therapy given earlier was allowed, and roughly 38% had some. Study-level points and caveats: Partly responding patients at 0.1-3.0 mg/kg showed some of the smallest clonal expansion. The average count of expanded clones was higher among CD8+ T cells than among CD4+.

This CDR3 is built from 14 residues. Trimming took off 5 bases at V and 2 bases at J, with 12 bases between the two ends. From germline, CDR1 is GTSNPN and CDR2 SVGIG (reference sequence). The input for sequencing was CD4+ or CD8+ T cells sorted from blood, taken in a trial of the OX40 agonist ivuxolimab. This receptor was identified in an adult with an advanced solid tumor such as melanoma, head and neck, liver or kidney cancer. The rearrangement uses TRBV30 and TRBJ1-4; D ambiguous. DNA for the CDR3: TGTGCCTGGTCCCGGACTAGGACTAATGAAAAACTGTTTTTT. It codes for CAWSRTRTNEKLFF.